The present TCR beta chain was sequenced within a study of cytomegalovirus exposure and HLA in healthy donors. Study information: Sequencing of about 179 million T cells in an earlier analysis found under 120 million unique TCR beta sequences. Study-wide results and caveats: Accurate prediction of HLA-A and HLA-B alleles (for most subjects) was reportedly achieved from TCR beta sequences. A later analysis showed TCR association rates differing by HLA locus, peaking at DRB1 and lowest at HLA-C.

The CDR3 is 18 residues long. Germline trimming cut 3 bases from V and 5 bases from J; bases unmatched to any gene: 17. Looked up from germline, CDR1 is SGDLS and CDR2 is YYNGEE. The PCR employed 60 Vbeta primers together with 13 Jbeta primers. Generated by immunoSEQ multiplex PCR, the TCRdb table keeps only in-frame clones and is missing some. This sample has 65,000 to 95,000 clones; roughly 78% occur once, and the top ten carry roughly 2.5%. Of note for this clone: What it binds is not known.

The V and J genes are TRBV9 and TRBJ2-3, with 8 nucleotides matching TRBD2. Sequencing was carried out using PBMCs. The source of this sequence is a man aged 25-45 years in good health and CMV-seronegative. The CDR3 region is CASSASGITLAGQDTQYF. CDR3 coding DNA: TGTGCCAGCAGCGCCAGTGGAATCACCTTAGCGGGACAAGATACGCAGTATTTT.